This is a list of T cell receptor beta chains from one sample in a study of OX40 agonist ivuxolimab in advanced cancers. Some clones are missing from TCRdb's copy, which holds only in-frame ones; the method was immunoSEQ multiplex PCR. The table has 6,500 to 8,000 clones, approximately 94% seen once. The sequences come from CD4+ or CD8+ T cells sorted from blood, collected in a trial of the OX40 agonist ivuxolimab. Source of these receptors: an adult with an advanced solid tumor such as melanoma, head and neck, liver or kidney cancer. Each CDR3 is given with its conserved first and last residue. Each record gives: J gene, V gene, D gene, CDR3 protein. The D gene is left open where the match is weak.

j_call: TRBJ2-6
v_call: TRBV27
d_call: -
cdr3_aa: CASSPQQGPGANVLTF

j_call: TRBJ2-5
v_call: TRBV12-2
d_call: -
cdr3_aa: CASRLAQQGPSADQETQYF

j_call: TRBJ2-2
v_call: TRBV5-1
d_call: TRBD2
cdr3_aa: CASSLKTSGTGELFF

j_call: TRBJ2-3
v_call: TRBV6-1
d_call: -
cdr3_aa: CASRVGGTDTQYF

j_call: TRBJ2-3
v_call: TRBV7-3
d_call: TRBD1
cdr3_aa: CASSLITGGGTDTQYF

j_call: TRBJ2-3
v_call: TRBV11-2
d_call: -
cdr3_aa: CASSAGQRNTDTQYF

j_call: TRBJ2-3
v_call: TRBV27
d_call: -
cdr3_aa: CASSYRIAEKSTDTQYF

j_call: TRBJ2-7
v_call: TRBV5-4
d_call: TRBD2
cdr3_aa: CASSLGEGAYEQYF

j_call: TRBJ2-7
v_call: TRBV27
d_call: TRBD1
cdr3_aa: CASSLLQGARTYEQYF

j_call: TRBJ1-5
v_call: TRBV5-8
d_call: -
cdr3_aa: CASGGYRFNQPQHF

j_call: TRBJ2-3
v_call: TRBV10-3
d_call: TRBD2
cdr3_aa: CAISMPSGSVRNTQYF

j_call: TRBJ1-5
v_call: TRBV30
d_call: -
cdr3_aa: CAWSVQWAPRAQPQHF

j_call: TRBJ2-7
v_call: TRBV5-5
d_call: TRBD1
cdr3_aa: CASKLGQGAYEQYF

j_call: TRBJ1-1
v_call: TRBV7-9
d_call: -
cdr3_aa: CASSLAGRMNTEAFF

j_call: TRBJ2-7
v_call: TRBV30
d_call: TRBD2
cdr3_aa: CAWDFGGTSGSGYEQYF

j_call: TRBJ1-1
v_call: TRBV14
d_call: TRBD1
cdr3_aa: CASSQDYRGGAFF

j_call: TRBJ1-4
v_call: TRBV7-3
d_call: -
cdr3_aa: CASSAGVNEKLFF

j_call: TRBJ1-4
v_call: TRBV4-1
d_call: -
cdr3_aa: CASSQDRYRANEKLFF

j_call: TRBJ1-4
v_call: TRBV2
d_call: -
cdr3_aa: CASSRGPSEKLFF

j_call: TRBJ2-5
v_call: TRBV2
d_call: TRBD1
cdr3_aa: CASRQTGGTETQYF

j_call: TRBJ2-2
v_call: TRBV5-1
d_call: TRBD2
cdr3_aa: CASSLETSGVTGELFF

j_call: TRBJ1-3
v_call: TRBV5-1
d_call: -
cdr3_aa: CASSLIGVTGNTIYF

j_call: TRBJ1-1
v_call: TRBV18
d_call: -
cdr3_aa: CASSPRANTEAFF

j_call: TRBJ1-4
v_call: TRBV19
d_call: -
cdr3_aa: CASAAGRARNEKLFF

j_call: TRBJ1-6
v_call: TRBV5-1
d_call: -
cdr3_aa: CASSLVGFGNSPLHF

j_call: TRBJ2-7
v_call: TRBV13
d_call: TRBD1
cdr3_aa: CASSTNRGSKQYF

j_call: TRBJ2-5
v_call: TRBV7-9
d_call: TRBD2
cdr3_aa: CASSYGLAGPQETQYF

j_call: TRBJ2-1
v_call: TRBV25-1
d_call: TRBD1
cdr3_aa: CASYHTGGNNEQFF

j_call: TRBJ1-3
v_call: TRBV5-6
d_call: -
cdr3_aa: CASSLGDVPGNTIYF

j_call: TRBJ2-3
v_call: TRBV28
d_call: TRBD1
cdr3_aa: CASSITGGSGDTQYF